The T cell receptor (beta chain) under discussion was sequenced for a study of radiation and T cells in renal cell carcinoma. Regarding treatment: treatment-naive control, cytoreductive nephrectomy. Using immunoSEQ multiplex PCR, the repertoire was profiled, and TCRdb retains in-frame clones only, with some absent. Here the sample spans roughly 13,000 clones, roughly three fifths being singletons. The CDR3 covers 14 residues. Germline-derived CDR1 and CDR2 are SEHNR and FQNEAQ (reference sequence). Notes on this clone: At one end, the junction sequence differs from germline, possibly due to a read error.

The specimen was tumor tissue, collected from a patient whose treatment was nephrectomy without radiotherapy. This chain connects TRBV7-9 to TRBJ2-4, with D maybe TRBD2 (5 bases). The source of this sequence is a man aged 50-59 years with renal cell carcinoma. CDR3 DNA: TGTGCCAGCAGTTTAGGACTTAGCAAAAACATTCAGTACTTC. Its protein product is CASSLGLSKNIQYF.